These 24 T cell receptor beta chains were all obtained from the same sample, sequenced in a study of technical replicates of blood from a handful of donors. The protocol was immunoSEQ multiplex PCR, while the TCRdb copy is restricted to in-frame clones and leaves out a portion. In the table there are 65,000 to 85,000 clones, 85% to 95% of which are singletons. Input material: T cells isolated from PBMCs. The source of these receptors is a human donor in good health.

The gene calls are TRBV9 and TRBJ1-1; 8 positions match TRBD1. Germline values: CDR1 SGDLS, CDR2 YYNGEE. CDR3 length equals 13 residues. Trimming at V came to 2 bases and at J to 6 bases, leaving 3 bases not matched to a gene. The CDR3 sequence is CASSVTGAAEAFF. Here the CDR3 DNA reads TGTGCCAGCAGCGTGACAGGGGCGGCTGAAGCTTTCTTT. The full variable domain, in which reference TRBV9 and TRBJ1-1 provide the parts outside the CDR3, is DSGVTQTPKHLITATGQRVTLRCSPRSGDLSVYWYQQSLDQGLQFLIQYYNGEERAKGNILERFSAQQFPDLHSELNLSSLELGDSALYFCASSVTGAAEAFFGQGTRLTVV.

The chain uses TRBV11-2 and TRBJ1-2; D unresolved. CDR3 length: 13 amino acids. The V gene lost 2 bases and the J gene lost 5 bases, with 9 bases spanning the gap. The V gene's germline CDR1 is SGHAT and CDR2 FQNNGV. The CDR3 nucleotides read TGTGCCAGCAGCTTAATGGAACAGTATGGCTACACCTTC. Its protein product is CASSLMEQYGYTF.

The rearrangement joins TRBV2 to TRBJ2-1; TRBD2 matches 9 bases. This CDR3 has 14 amino acids. The ends lost 2 bases at V and 8 bases at J; junction bases unmatched: 4. Germline loops: CDR1 SNHLY, CDR2 FYNNEI. The CDR3 spells CASSELGLAHEQFF. The CDR3 bases are TGTGCCAGCAGTGAACTCGGACTAGCGCATGAGCAGTTCTTC.

The rearrangement joins TRBV10-3 to TRBJ2-7, with 11 bases that match TRBD1. The CDR3 has 17 residues. Germline values: CDR1 ENHRY, CDR2 SYGVKD. V lost 0 bases, J lost 6 bases, and 10 bases stayed unmatched. CDR3 nucleotides: TGTGCCATCAGTGAGTCTATACTCCGGGACAGGGGGTCCGAGCAGTACTTC. Translation gives CAISESILRDRGSEQYF.

V and J are TRBV2 and TRBJ2-1, with 7 bases identical to TRBD1. The V segment lost 7 bases and the J segment 5 bases; nucleotides outside the gene matches: 5. The CDR3 extends over 13 amino acids. CDR1 SNHLY and CDR2 FYNNEI come from the germline V gene. The CDR3, as DNA: TGTGCCAGCACGGGACAGCTCAACAATGAGCAGTTCTTC. Its protein product is CASTGQLNNEQFF.

The chain couples TRBV28 to TRBJ2-2; 9 bases are a match to TRBD2. The trim removed 3 bases at V and 7 bases at J, leaving 12 bases unmatched. CDR3 length: 17 amino acids. CDR1 is MDHEN and CDR2 is SYDVKM in the germline V gene. The CDR3 is CASSLSVLAGEHGELFF. The CDR3 coding sequence is TGTGCCAGCAGTTTGTCTGTGTTAGCGGGAGAGCACGGGGAGCTGTTTTTT.

The DNA of the CDR3 is TGTGCCAGCAGCCCCGGGGGCTCCTACAATGAGCAGTTCTTC. As protein: CASSPGGSYNEQFF. The chain uses TRBV9 and TRBJ2-1; a possible D gene is TRBD2 (6 bases). The CDR3 extends over 14 amino acids. The V gene's germline CDR1 is SGDLS and CDR2 YYNGEE. V lost 4 bases to trimming and J lost 0 bases, with 8 bases between them.

The count of this clone is one. The V gene is TRBV19, the J gene TRBJ1-2; the D gene is possibly TRBD1 (5 bases). This CDR3 has 14 amino acids. The germline V gene encodes CDR1 LNHDA and CDR2 SQIVND (reference sequence). V lost 7 bases and J lost 8, with 20 bases in between. CDR3 region: CASTSFGREGGYTF. CDR3 DNA sequence: TGTGCCAGTACCTCCTTCGGCAGGGAAGGAGGCTACACCTTC. The full variable domain, in which reference TRBV19 and TRBJ1-2 provide the parts outside the CDR3, is DGGITQSPKYLFRKEGQNVTLSCEQNLNHDAMYWYRQDPGQGLRLIYYSQIVNDFQKGDIAEGYSVSREKKESFPLTVTSAQKNPTAFYLCASTSFGREGGYTFGSGTRLTVV.

The count of this clone is one. This chain connects TRBV6-5 to TRBJ2-6, with D perhaps TRBD1 (6 bases). The CDR3 has 15 amino acids. The ends were cut back, 5 bases at V and 1 base at J, with 9 bases in the middle. CDR1 is MNHEY and CDR2 is SVGAGI in the germline V gene. CDR3 DNA: TGTGCCAGCAGTGCGCAGGGGTCTGGGGCCAACGTCCTGACTTTC. Translating gives CASSAQGSGANVLTF.

The V gene is TRBV2, the J gene TRBJ1-4, with a possible D match to TRBD1 (6 bases). Germline assignment: CDR1 SNHLY and CDR2 FYNNEI. This CDR3 is 14 amino acids long. V was shortened by 6 bases and J by 8 bases, with 16 bases between the two germline ends. The CDR3 DNA reads TGTGCCAGCAGATTAACAGGGATGCCGGAAAAACTGTTTTTT. Encoded protein: CASRLTGMPEKLFF.

This clone was observed a few times. This CDR3 is also generated by other DNA sequences in the sample. This chain joins TRBV4-1 and TRBJ2-7, with 12 bases fitting TRBD2. The V segment lost 1 base and the J segment 2 bases; nucleotides outside the gene matches: 0. Germline values: CDR1 MGHRA, CDR2 YSYEKL. The CDR3 loop spans 15 amino acids. The CDR3 nucleotides read TGCGCCAGCAGCCAAGGACTAGCGGGAGCCTACGAGCAGTACTTC. Its translation is CASSQGLAGAYEQYF.

This clone was counted between two and nine times. This chain links TRBV18 with TRBJ2-5; 8 bases line up with TRBD2. V lost 1 base to trimming and J lost 2 bases; unmatched junction nucleotides: 0. In germline, CDR1 is KGHSH, CDR2 LQKENI. CDR3 size: 14 residues. CDR3 DNA sequence: TGTGCCAGCTCACCACGCGGGGGGCAAGAGACCCAGTACTTC. Protein product: CASSPRGGQETQYF.

The table lists this clone with a few counts. V and J are TRBV5-6 and TRBJ1-1, with D possibly TRBD1 on 6 matching bases. The V gene lost 5 bases and the J gene lost 6 bases, with 11 bases spanning the gap. CDR1 SGHDT and CDR2 YYEEEE come from the germline V gene. The CDR3 totals 12 residues. The chain's CDR3 is CASSTRQAEAFF. The CDR3 DNA reads TGTGCCAGCAGTACCAGACAGGCTGAAGCTTTCTTT.

This sequence joins TRBV12-5 and TRBJ1-3; the D gene is possibly TRBD1 (6 bases). CDR3 length: 14 residues. Germline CDR1 and CDR2: LGHNT and FRNRAP. The V end was cut by 5 bases, the J end by 7 bases, with 15 bases between. This CDR3 reads CASGAGDILNTIYF. The CDR3 nucleotides read TGTGCTAGTGGTGCGGGGGACATTTTGAACACCATATATTTT.

The rearrangement joins TRBV7-2 to TRBJ2-2; 8 bases line up with TRBD2. The CDR3 length is 15 residues. Unmatched junction bases numbered 0, after V lost 2 bases and J lost 1 base. Germline V lookup: CDR1 SGHTA, CDR2 FQGNSA. The CDR3 here is CASSLSGRNTGELFF. Here the CDR3 DNA reads TGTGCCAGCAGCTTAAGCGGGAGGAACACCGGGGAGCTGTTTTTT.

This chain links TRBV11-3 with TRBJ1-4, with 7 bases identical to TRBD1. The germline V gene has CDR1 SGHNT and CDR2 YENEEA. This CDR3 contains 15 residues. Trimming took 0 bases from V and 7 from J; bases not matched to a gene: 5. CDR3 sequence reads: CASSLESQGSEKLFF. The CDR3 nucleotides read TGTGCCAGCAGCTTAGAGTCACAGGGGTCTGAAAAACTGTTTTTT.

The J gene is TRBJ2-3, the V gene TRBV11-3, with 10 bases that match TRBD2. The CDR3 extends over 14 amino acids. Germline V lookup: CDR1 SGHNT, CDR2 YENEEA. V trimming: 0 bases; J trimming: 8 bases; junction bases outside the gene matches: 2. The CDR3 coding sequence is TGTGCCAGCAGCTTAGACTTAGCGGGAGGTACGCAGTATTTT. Amino acids: CASSLDLAGGTQYF.

This clone was recorded once. The chain employs TRBV18 and TRBJ2-1; 7 bases are shared with TRBD1. Germline CDR1 KGHSH, CDR2 LQKENI. The trim removed 4 bases at V and 10 bases at J, leaving 4 bases unmatched. The length of the CDR3 is 12 residues. The CDR3 DNA reads as TGTGCCAGCTCACTACTGGACAGGGAGCAGTTCTTC. It specifies CASSLLDREQFF.

The chain combines TRBV9 with TRBJ1-1, with TRBD1 as a possible D gene (5 bases). V gave up 1 base and J gave up 6 bases, with 10 bases separating them. The CDR3 has 13 residues. Germline values: CDR1 SGDLS, CDR2 YYNGEE. CDR3 bases: TGTGCCAGCAGCGTAAAAGGGGAGGCTGAAGCTTTCTTT. Translation gives CASSVKGEAEAFF.

This clone was counted only a few times. V is TRBV4-3 and J is TRBJ1-1; maybe TRBD1 (5 bases). Between the trimmed V and J ends, which lost 5 bases and 0 bases, there was a span of 7 bases. Germline V lookup: CDR1 LGHNA, CDR2 YSLEER. The CDR3 runs to 13 residues. The CDR3 DNA is TGCGCCAGCAGCAGGACATTGAACACTGAAGCTTTCTTT. It translates to CASSRTLNTEAFF.

The chain combines TRBV13 with TRBJ2-6; D is uncertain. Germline V CDR1 and CDR2: PRHDT, FYEKMQ (reference sequence). The V end lost 0 bases, the J end lost 0 bases, and 9 bases lay between the germline ends. The CDR3 has 17 residues. The CDR3 DNA sequence: TGTGCCAGCAGCTTAGGCCGGAGTATCTCTGGGGCCAACGTCCTGACTTTC. Translation gives CASSLGRSISGANVLTF.

The chain uses TRBV5-1 and TRBJ2-5; 7 bases are shared with TRBD2. Germline values: CDR1 SGHRS, CDR2 YFSETQ. Trimming took 2 bases from V and 5 from J; bases not matched to a gene: 9. The CDR3 runs 15 residues. The CDR3 is CASSLRRERWETQYF. The DNA for the CDR3 is TGCGCCAGCAGCTTAAGGCGGGAGAGATGGGAGACCCAGTACTTC. The full variable domain, its missing parts supplied by reference TRBV5-1 and TRBJ2-5, is KAGVTQTPRYLIKTRGQQVTLSCSPISGHRSVSWYQQTPGQGLQFLFEYFSETQRNKGNFPGRFSGRQFSNSRSEMNVSTLELGDSALYLCASSLRRERWETQYFGPGTRLLVL.

A few counts support this clone. V and J are TRBV5-1 and TRBJ1-5; D might be TRBD1 (6 bases). V shed 0 bases and J shed 0 bases, with 10 bases lying between them. The CDR3 is 16 amino acids. Germline V CDR1 and CDR2: SGHRS, YFSETQ. CDR3 nucleotides: TGCGCCAGCAGCTTGGGGACAGACTATAGCAATCAGCCCCAGCATTTT. Protein sequence: CASSLGTDYSNQPQHF.

The genes are TRBV6-6 and TRBJ2-7; the D is unclear. Looked up from germline, CDR1 is MNHNY and CDR2 is SVGAGI (reference sequence). CDR3 length equals 15 residues. Trimming stripped 0 bases from V and 0 bases from J, with 9 bases between. The CDR3 bases are TGTGCCAGCAGTTACTCAGTTACAAGCTCCTACGAGCAGTACTTC. It is translated as CASSYSVTSSYEQYF.